Following are 19 T cell receptor beta chains from one sample sequenced in a study of post-analysis software for immune sequencing data. Study-wide results and limits: Five or six TRBV segments (TRBV5-6, TRBV5-1 and TRBV20-1 among them) occurred more frequently in patients than in controls.

Libraries were made from TCR beta cDNA, and they carried unique molecular identifiers. One entry per CDR3 protein, called by TCRdb with MiXCR from the PCR reads. This table has 750,000 to 950,000 distinct CDR3 sequences, roughly half appearing once. Which antigens these TCRs recognize remains unknown. The sample was blood. Receptors were obtained from a girl aged 5 to 17 with multiple sclerosis.

The chain has TRBV28 and TRBJ2-1; TRBD1 agrees at 9 bases. The germline CDR1 and CDR2 sequences are MDHEN and SYDVKM. CDR3 length: 16 residues. V dropped 6 bases and J dropped 4; count of bases not matched to a gene: 10. CDR3 nucleotides: TGTGCCAGCAGCCAGCCTCCGGGACAGGGTTACAATGAGCAGTTCTTC. It yields the protein CASSQPPGQGYNEQFF.

This chain joins TRBV4-1 and TRBJ2-7; D is undetermined. The CDR3 runs 16 residues. Germline V gene data show CDR1 as MGHRA and CDR2 as YSYEKL. The V and J ends lost 0 bases and 3 bases respectively, with 15 bases between them. The CDR3 DNA follows: TGCGCCAGCAGCCAAGAACGTACGCGGAAAGGCTACGAGCAGTACTTC. Protein product: CASSQERTRKGYEQYF.

The chain carries TRBV5-1 and TRBJ1-1, with 7 bases lining up with TRBD1. The J segment lost 4 bases and the V segment lost 4 bases, leaving 7 bases of the junction unmatched. Looked up from germline, CDR1 is SGHRS and CDR2 is YFSETQ. CDR3 length: 14 amino acids. CDR3 amino acids: CASSGRGGSTEAFF. The CDR3 DNA reads as TGCGCCAGCAGCGGCAGGGGGGGTAGCACTGAAGCTTTCTTT.

This clonotype was observed a few times. The chain employs TRBV12-3 or TRBV12-4 and TRBJ2-5; 7 nucleotides match TRBD2. The CDR3 is made up of 18 amino acids. Trimming took 10 bases from V and 0 from J; bases not matched to a gene: 20. The CDR3 DNA follows: TGTGCCACCTGTTTTGGTGGGGGGGAGGGGTCGTACCAAGAGACCCAGTACTTC. Its protein product is CATCFGGGEGSYQETQYF.

CDR3 nucleotide sequence: TGCAGTGCTAGGGAGGCGAGACTAGAGACCCAGTACTTC. It encodes CSAREARLETQYF. The V and J genes are TRBV20-1 and TRBJ2-5, with D tentatively TRBD2 (5 bases). Germline CDR1 is DFQATT and CDR2 is SNEGSKA (reference sequence). Trimming shortened V by 3 bases and J by 4 bases, and 12 bases separated the two germline ends. There are 13 residues in the CDR3.

V gene TRBV5-5 combines with J gene TRBJ2-7, with D hard to call. The length of the CDR3 is 17 residues. Trimming stripped 0 bases from V and 0 bases from J, with 16 bases between. Germline V gene sequence: CDR1 SGHKS, CDR2 YYEKEE (reference sequence). The CDR3 sequence: CASSLGRNPVLSYEQYF. The CDR3 DNA sequence: TGTGCCAGCAGCTTGGGTCGAAACCCGGTCCTCTCCTACGAGCAGTACTTC.

The chain is built from TRBV6-6 and TRBJ2-7; tentatively, D is TRBD1 (6 bases). CDR1 MNHNY and CDR2 SVGAGI come from the germline V gene (reference sequence). The CDR3 covers 16 residues. V was pared by 7 bases and J by 0 bases, with 19 bases between. The CDR3 DNA sequence: TGTGCCAGCACCGGGGTTAATTGGGACAACTCCTACGAGCAGTACTTC. This encodes CASTGVNWDNSYEQYF.

The rearrangement joins TRBV27 to TRBJ2-1; 8 bases map to TRBD1. V lost 2 bases and J lost 4; bases outside the gene matches: 19. CDR1 is MNHEY, CDR2 SMNVEV, per germline (reference sequence). The CDR3 is 20 amino acids. Here the CDR3 reads CASSLGAGQVKRGAYNEQFF. In nucleotides, the CDR3 is TGTGCCAGCAGTTTAGGGGCGGGACAGGTCAAGAGGGGGGCATACAATGAGCAGTTCTTC.

The rearrangement uses TRBV15 and TRBJ2-7; 9 bases are a match to TRBD2. CDR3 length equals 17 residues. CDR1 LNHNV and CDR2 YYDKDF come from the germline V gene (reference sequence). V lost 2 bases and J lost 0; bases outside the gene matches: 8. The DNA for the CDR3 is TGTGCCACCAGCAGATCGGCTGGCGGGAGGGCCTCCTACGAGCAGTACTTC. It translates to CATSRSAGGRASYEQYF.

The chain combines TRBV6-6 with TRBJ2-3; possibly TRBD1 for D (6 bases). Trimming left V 2 bases short and J 1 base short, with 10 bases between. The CDR3 spans 15 residues. CDR1 and CDR2 (germline): MNHNY, SVGAGI (reference sequence). The CDR3 DNA follows: TGTGCCAGCAGTTACATGGCAGGGGGCACAGATACGCAGTATTTT. It translates to CASSYMAGGTDTQYF.

The chain has TRBV12-3 or TRBV12-4 and TRBJ2-1; TRBD1 aligns across 10 bases. Trimming took 6 bases from V and 7 from J; bases not matched to a gene: 15. The CDR3 is made up of 17 amino acids. Written as DNA, the CDR3 is TGTGCCAGCAGCCCTCATCCTCGGGACAGGGGCAGGAATGAGCAGTTCTTC. It translates to CASSPHPRDRGRNEQFF.

This chain connects TRBV10-2 to TRBJ2-5; TRBD2 aligns across 7 bases. Trimming at V came to 2 bases and at J to 4 bases, leaving 16 bases not matched to a gene. Germline CDR1 and CDR2: WSHSY and SAAADI. The CDR3 runs 18 residues. This CDR3 is CASSEGASGFSHGETQYF. CDR3 bases: TGCGCCAGCAGTGAGGGCGCTAGCGGATTTTCGCATGGAGAGACCCAGTACTTC.

In its sample, this clonotype was seen a few times. The V gene is TRBV29-1, the J gene TRBJ2-4; TRBD2 matches 7 bases. V lost 4 bases to trimming and J lost 5 bases; unmatched junction nucleotides: 5. Germline V CDR1 and CDR2: SQVTM, ANQGSEA. The CDR3 is made up of 13 amino acids. The CDR3 DNA is TGCAGCGTTGCGAAGCGGGGCGAAAACATTCAGTACTTC. It specifies CSVAKRGENIQYF.

The chain combines TRBV20-1 with TRBJ2-7, with D unclear. The CDR3 is 12 amino acids. The germline gives CDR1 DFQATT, CDR2 SNEGSKA (reference sequence). The V and J ends lost 0 bases and 7 bases respectively, with 10 bases between them. Here the CDR3 reads CSARDFRNEQYF. CDR3 DNA sequence: TGCAGTGCTAGAGATTTTAGGAATGAGCAGTACTTC.

V gene TRBV5-1 combines with J gene TRBJ2-7; possibly TRBD1 for D (5 bases). With 0 bases removed from V and 5 bases from J, the gap between germline ends came to 9 bases. The CDR3 is 13 residues long. The V gene's germline CDR1 is SGHRS and CDR2 YFSETQ. The DNA of the CDR3 is TGCGCCAGCAGCTTGGACAGGCCTAACGAGCAGTACTTC. Its translation: CASSLDRPNEQYF.

This rearrangement joins TRBV20-1 to TRBJ2-5, with D tentatively TRBD2 (6 bases). Germline CDR1 DFQATT, CDR2 SNEGSKA (reference sequence). The CDR3 is 12 residues long. Trimming pared 8 bases from V and 2 bases from J, leaving 12 bases between. CDR3 nucleotide sequence: TGCAGTCCCACGGGAGATCAAGAGACCCAGTACTTC. This translates into CSPTGDQETQYF.

The V call is TRBV12-3 or TRBV12-4, the J call TRBJ2-1; TRBD2 agrees at 11 bases. V lost 2 bases to trimming and J lost 2 bases; unmatched junction nucleotides: 8. The CDR3 is 18 amino acids. The CDR3 DNA reads TGTGCCAGCAGTTTACGTCTAGCGGGGGGCCTTCCCTACAATGAGCAGTTCTTC. Residues: CASSLRLAGGLPYNEQFF.

This chain joins TRBV10-3 and TRBJ2-1, with 12 positions matching TRBD2. The ends lost 3 bases at V and 7 bases at J; junction bases unmatched: 7. Germline lookup yields CDR1 ENHRY and CDR2 SYGVKD. There are 16 residues in the CDR3. CDR3 bases: TGTGCCATCAGTGAACTATGGACTAGCGGGGCGAATGAGCAGTTCTTC. Translation: CAISELWTSGANEQFF.

This clonotype was observed a single time. V gene TRBV29-1 combines with J gene TRBJ2-4; D call uncertain. The CDR3 spans 10 residues. Germline V CDR1 and CDR2: SQVTM, ANQGSEA. The V end lost 3 bases, the J end lost 7 bases, and 4 bases lay between the germline ends. Here the CDR3 DNA reads TGCAGCGTTGAGACCAACATTCAGTACTTC. Translation gives CSVETNIQYF.